This T cell receptor (beta chain) was sequenced in a study of T cell responses to AZD1222 COVID-19 vaccine. About the study: The study pooled second doses at about 4 or about 12 weeks.

Notes on this clone: Its antigen is as yet unknown.

Notes on the study in general: It was only a handful of AZD1222 recipients who were seropositive at baseline. Donors were mostly white British, more females; clonal diversity possibly underestimated. Recipients of two AZD1222 doses showed rising Spike-specific TCR breadth and depth.

Sequencing used immunoSEQ multiplex PCR; TCRdb keeps in-frame clones, though not all of them. The profile shows around 120,000 clones, roughly 87% of them singletons. Germline CDR1 and CDR2: SGHNT and YENEEA. CDR3 length: 13 residues. V shed 5 bases and J shed 6 bases, with 11 bases lying between them. This TCR derives from an adult in good health. Source: peripheral blood, taken on day 0 of AZD1222 vaccination. The V call is TRBV11-3, the J call TRBJ1-5; D perhaps matches TRBD1 (5 bases). Here the CDR3 reads CASSPGGFQPQHF. The CDR3 DNA reads as TGTGCCAGCAGCCCTGGGGGGTTTCAGCCCCAGCATTTT. Supplemented by reference TRBV11-3 and TRBJ1-5, the full variable domain reads EAGVVQSPRYKIIEKKQPVAFWCNPISGHNTLYWYLQNLGQGPELLIRYENEEAVDDSQLPKDRFSAERLKGVDSTLKIQPAELGDSAVYLCASSPGGFQPQHFGDGTRLSIL.